Presented here are 24 T cell receptor beta chains from one specimen sequenced in a study of blood T cell repertoires in COVID-19. The repertoire was sequenced with immunoSEQ multiplex PCR; TCRdb's copy has only in-frame clones and lacks some. The top ten hold 1.5% of the sample, which has roughly 90,000 clones, roughly 90% seen once. The sequenced material came from peripheral blood. The receptors were sampled from a human donor with active COVID-19. The donor label of this sample is uncertain.

This clone was found a few times. The chain combines TRBV19 with TRBJ2-7; 8 positions agree with TRBD2. This CDR3 contains 15 residues. In germline, CDR1 is LNHDA, CDR2 SQIVND (reference sequence). V was pared by 1 base and J by 2 bases, with 4 bases of the junction left unmatched. CDR3 DNA: TGTGCCAGTAGTATAGCCCCGGGAGGGACCTACGAGCAGTACTTC. Protein: CASSIAPGGTYEQYF.

CDR3 amino acids: CSVEDRGLGEQYF. For the CDR3, the DNA is TGCAGCGTTGAAGACAGGGGCCTTGGCGAGCAGTACTTC. The chain joins TRBV29-1 to TRBJ2-7, with a tentative D call TRBD1 (6 bases). CDR1 is SQVTM, CDR2 ANQGSEA, per germline. With 0 bases removed from V and 6 bases from J, the gap between germline ends came to 12 bases. The CDR3 is made up of 13 amino acids.

The table lists this clone with a few counts. The rearrangement links TRBV7-2 to TRBJ1-6; D ambiguous. This CDR3 has 14 amino acids. Germline V CDR1 and CDR2: SGHTA, FQGNSA. V lost 4 bases to trimming and J lost 6 bases, with 10 bases between them. The CDR3 region has the DNA TGTGCCAGCAGCTCTTCGAGAGGTAATTCACCCCTCCACTTT. It yields the protein CASSSSRGNSPLHF. Full variable domain (outside the CDR3, taken from reference TRBV7-2 and TRBJ1-6): GAGVSQSPSNKVTEKGKDVELRCDPISGHTALYWYRQSLGQGLEFLIYFQGNSAPDKSGLPSDRFSAERTGGSVSTLTIQRTQQEDSAVYLCASSSSRGNSPLHFGNGTRLTVT.

This rearrangement joins TRBV7-2 to TRBJ2-1; D is possibly TRBD2 (6 bases). Germline values: CDR1 SGHTA, CDR2 FQGNSA. V lost 0 bases to trimming and J lost 15 bases, with 9 bases between them. The CDR3 sequence is 11 residues long. CDR3 DNA sequence: TGTGCCAGCAGCTTAGCGGGGGGTACGTTCTTC. Its protein product is CASSLAGGTFF.

The chain joins TRBV4-3 to TRBJ1-2, with D perhaps TRBD1 (6 bases). Trimming stripped 4 bases from V and 0 bases from J, with 15 bases between. CDR3 length: 16 amino acids. The V gene's germline CDR1 is LGHNA and CDR2 YSLEER. CDR3 loop: CASSREGGGANYGYTF. DNA of the CDR3: TGCGCCAGCAGCCGAGAGGGGGGTGGAGCTAACTATGGCTACACCTTC.

This chain joins TRBV2 and TRBJ2-1; D is possibly TRBD1 (5 bases). The V gene's germline CDR1 is SNHLY and CDR2 FYNNEI. V lost 4 bases and J lost 8, with 6 bases in between. CDR3 length: 11 residues. The CDR3 protein is CASSVGDEQFF. CDR3 DNA sequence: TGTGCCAGCAGTGTAGGGGATGAGCAGTTCTTC.

V and J are TRBV7-2 and TRBJ1-1; D call uncertain. Germline CDR1 SGHTA, CDR2 FQGNSA. This CDR3 contains 15 residues. V lost 5 bases and J lost 0, with 13 bases in between. As DNA, the CDR3 is TGTGCCAGCAGCCCCCGGACTTTCATGAACACTGAAGCTTTCTTT. It codes for CASSPRTFMNTEAFF.

The V and J genes are TRBV5-4 and TRBJ1-6; 8 bases align to TRBD1. The CDR3 is made up of 16 amino acids. CDR1 and CDR2 (germline): SGHNT, YYREEE (reference sequence). Losses at the gene ends were 0 bases for V and 9 bases for J; bases not matched to a gene: 8. The CDR3 DNA reads TGTGCCAGCAGCTTGGGTTCCGGACAGGGAGGTTCACCCCTCCACTTT. Residues: CASSLGSGQGGSPLHF. Together with reference TRBV5-4 and TRBJ1-6, the CDR3 gives the full variable domain: ETGVTQSPTHLIKTRGQQVTLRCSSQSGHNTVSWYQQALGQGPQFIFQYYREEENGRGNFPPRFSGLQFPNYSSELNVNALELDDSALYLCASSLGSGQGGSPLHFGNGTRLTVT.

The rearrangement joins TRBV5-1 to TRBJ1-2; 8 positions agree with TRBD1. V lost 4 bases, J lost 5 bases, and 13 bases stayed unmatched. The CDR3 has 16 amino acids. Germline V gives CDR1 SGHRS, CDR2 YFSETQ. The CDR3, as DNA: TGCGCCAGCAGCCAATACCAGGACAGGGCACGGTATGGCTACACCTTC. This translates into CASSQYQDRARYGYTF.

The rearrangement joins TRBV30 to TRBJ1-4; D is uncertain. The CDR3 is made up of 14 amino acids. Trimming removed 8 bases from V and 4 bases from J, with 17 bases in between. The germline V gene has CDR1 GTSNPN and CDR2 SVGIG (reference sequence). This CDR3 reads CALDDGMGNEKLFF. The CDR3, as DNA: TGTGCCCTCGACGACGGGATGGGTAATGAAAAACTGTTTTTT.

The table lists this clone with a count of one. The gene calls are TRBV6-5 and TRBJ2-3; D is unclear. CDR1 is MNHEY and CDR2 is SVGAGI in the germline V gene. This CDR3 is 11 amino acids long. Trimming stripped 7 bases from V and 4 bases from J, with 6 bases between. The CDR3 nucleotides are TGTGCCAGCACCCTGTCAGATACGCAGTATTTT. This codes for CASTLSDTQYF.

This chain uses TRBV29-1 with TRBJ2-1; D is unresolved. Germline V gene lookup returns CDR1 SQVTM and CDR2 ANQGSEA. This CDR3 is built from 13 residues. V was pared by 4 bases and J by 0 bases, with 7 bases between. The CDR3 reads CSVVLSSYNEQFF. CDR3 bases: TGCAGCGTTGTCCTAAGCTCCTACAATGAGCAGTTCTTC.

The chain combines TRBV7-6 with TRBJ2-7; 10 bases match TRBD2. V lost 3 bases to trimming and J lost 3 bases; unmatched junction nucleotides: 5. The CDR3 sequence is 15 residues long. Germline V CDR1 and CDR2: SGHVS, FNYEAQ. This CDR3 is CASSFSGGSLYEQYF. CDR3 coding DNA: TGTGCCAGCAGCTTTAGCGGGGGGTCGCTCTACGAGCAGTACTTC. The whole variable domain, filled in from reference TRBV7-6 and TRBJ2-7, reads GAGVSQSPRYKVTKRGQDVALRCDPISGHVSLYWYRQALGQGPEFLTYFNYEAQQDKSGLPNDRFSAERPEGSISTLTIQRTEQRDSAMYRCASSFSGGSLYEQYFGPGTRLTVT.

The rearrangement joins TRBV7-2 to TRBJ1-1, with D unclear. The germline V gene has CDR1 SGHTA and CDR2 FQGNSA. V was clipped by 4 bases and J by 1 base, with 7 bases between them. The length of the CDR3 is 13 residues. CDR3 sequence reads: CASSYRGNTEAFF. The CDR3 coding sequence is TGTGCCAGCAGCTATCGGGGGAACACTGAAGCTTTCTTT.

This chain uses TRBV7-3 with TRBJ1-1; 7 bases align to TRBD1. Germline CDR1 SGHTA, CDR2 FQGTGA. This CDR3 has 14 residues. Unmatched junction bases numbered 1, after V lost 2 bases and J lost 1 base. The CDR3 DNA follows: TGTGCCAGCAGCTTAGGGACAGCGAACACTGAAGCTTTCTTT. Translating gives CASSLGTANTEAFF.

The J gene is TRBJ1-1, the V gene TRBV5-1; 9 bases are a match to TRBD1. Losses at the gene ends were 3 bases for V and 5 bases for J; bases not matched to a gene: 2. The CDR3 sequence is 13 residues long. The germline gives CDR1 SGHRS, CDR2 YFSETQ. This CDR3 reads CASSWGTGTEAFF. CDR3 in DNA: TGCGCCAGCAGCTGGGGGACAGGGACTGAAGCTTTCTTT. Full variable domain (missing parts from reference TRBV5-1 and TRBJ1-1): KAGVTQTPRYLIKTRGQQVTLSCSPISGHRSVSWYQQTPGQGLQFLFEYFSETQRNKGNFPGRFSGRQFSNSRSEMNVSTLELGDSALYLCASSWGTGTEAFFGQGTRLTVV.

The V gene is TRBV6-5, the J gene TRBJ1-6; 7 bases align to TRBD1. V was pared by 2 bases and J by 5 bases, with 3 bases of the junction left unmatched. There are 15 residues in the CDR3. Germline CDR1 and CDR2: MNHEY and SVGAGI. The DNA for the CDR3 is TGTGCCAGCAGTTACAGGGGACAGCATAATTCACCCCTCCACTTT. It encodes CASSYRGQHNSPLHF.

J is TRBJ2-2 and V is TRBV4-2; weak D call: TRBD1 (5 bases). The CDR3 runs 16 residues. The V and J ends lost 4 bases and 6 bases respectively, with 18 bases between them. CDR1 is LGHNA and CDR2 is YNFKEQ in the germline V gene. Written as DNA, the CDR3 is TGTGCCAGCAGCCGGGTAGGGGCCAATTTGCCCGGGGAGCTGTTTTTT. As protein: CASSRVGANLPGELFF.

In nucleotides, the CDR3 is TGCGCCAGCAGCTTCGGGGGATCTGCCTACGAGCAGTACTTC. This codes for CASSFGGSAYEQYF. The rearrangement joins TRBV5-1 to TRBJ2-7, with a tentative D call TRBD2 (6 bases). V was trimmed by 2 bases and J by 2 bases, leaving 11 bases between them. CDR3 size: 14 residues. Germline values: CDR1 SGHRS, CDR2 YFSETQ. The variable domain in full, completed from reference TRBV5-1 and TRBJ2-7, reads KAGVTQTPRYLIKTRGQQVTLSCSPISGHRSVSWYQQTPGQGLQFLFEYFSETQRNKGNFPGRFSGRQFSNSRSEMNVSTLELGDSALYLCASSFGGSAYEQYFGPGTRLTVT.

The chain employs TRBV18 and TRBJ1-6; 7 positions agree with TRBD1. V trimming: 1 base; J trimming: 9 bases; junction bases outside the gene matches: 9. The germline CDR1 and CDR2 sequences are KGHSH and LQKENI. This CDR3 spans 16 amino acids. The CDR3 sequence is CASSPRLTGDSSPLHF. The CDR3 coding sequence is TGTGCCAGCTCACCACGCCTTACAGGGGACAGTTCACCCCTCCACTTT.

The chain employs TRBV7-9 and TRBJ1-2; 7 bases are a match to TRBD1. Unmatched junction bases numbered 5, after V lost 3 bases and J lost 4 bases. Germline lookup yields CDR1 SEHNR and CDR2 FQNEAQ (reference sequence). The CDR3 is 14 amino acids. CDR3 residues: CASSFGQVGYGYTF. The CDR3 coding sequence is TGTGCCAGCAGCTTCGGACAGGTCGGCTATGGCTACACCTTC. The whole variable domain, remainder taken from reference TRBV7-9 and TRBJ1-2, is DTGVSQNPRHKITKRGQNVTFRCDPISEHNRLYWYRQTLGQGPEFLTYFQNEAQLEKSRLLSDRFSAERPKGSFSTLEIQRTEQGDSAMYLCASSFGQVGYGYTFGSGTRLTVV.

The chain recombines TRBV19 with TRBJ2-7, with TRBD2 identical over 9 bases. The ends lost 3 bases at V and 3 bases at J; junction bases unmatched: 6. The CDR3 totals 15 residues. From germline, CDR1 is LNHDA and CDR2 SQIVND (reference sequence). The DNA of the CDR3 is TGTGCCAGTAGTATGTTTAGCGGGGGACTCTACGAGCAGTACTTC. Protein: CASSMFSGGLYEQYF.

The chain uses TRBV19 and TRBJ1-2, with D unclear. There are 15 residues in the CDR3. Per the germline V gene, CDR1 is LNHDA and CDR2 is SQIVND (reference sequence). The V end lost 4 bases, the J end lost 4 bases, and 16 bases lay between the germline ends. The CDR3 DNA reads as TGTGCCAGTAGTACCAGCTCGCGGCAGACCTATGGCTACACCTTC. Amino acid sequence: CASSTSSRQTYGYTF. Filled out from reference TRBV19 and TRBJ1-2, the complete variable domain reads DGGITQSPKYLFRKEGQNVTLSCEQNLNHDAMYWYRQDPGQGLRLIYYSQIVNDFQKGDIAEGYSVSREKKESFPLTVTSAQKNPTAFYLCASSTSSRQTYGYTFGSGTRLTVV.

The chain carries TRBV25-1 and TRBJ1-5; maybe TRBD1 (5 bases). The germline V and J ends were trimmed by 3 bases and 3 bases, with 12 bases remaining between them. The CDR3 sequence is 15 residues long. CDR1 and CDR2 (germline): MGHDK, SYGVNS. The CDR3 is CASSDARAPNQPQHF. The DNA of the CDR3 is TGTGCCAGCAGTGACGCCAGGGCCCCCAATCAGCCCCAGCATTTT.